The T cell receptor beta chain described here comes from a study of control samples from healthy donors and cancer patients. Only in-frame clones appear in the TCRdb table, and some are missing; sequencing was by immunoSEQ multiplex PCR. The data contain 90,000 to 95,000 clones, around 81% of them singletons. Germline CDR1 and CDR2: SGHRS and YFSETQ. Between the trimmed V and J ends, which lost 2 bases and 5 bases, there was a span of 11 bases. This CDR3 has 13 amino acids. This TCR was recovered from a man aged 25-40 years in good health. The V and J genes are TRBV5-1 and TRBJ2-7; no definite D call. The sequencing input was blood. The CDR3 coding sequence is TGCGCCAGCAGCTTAGGACGTTGGGACGAGCAGTACTTC. It translates to CASSLGRWDEQYF.